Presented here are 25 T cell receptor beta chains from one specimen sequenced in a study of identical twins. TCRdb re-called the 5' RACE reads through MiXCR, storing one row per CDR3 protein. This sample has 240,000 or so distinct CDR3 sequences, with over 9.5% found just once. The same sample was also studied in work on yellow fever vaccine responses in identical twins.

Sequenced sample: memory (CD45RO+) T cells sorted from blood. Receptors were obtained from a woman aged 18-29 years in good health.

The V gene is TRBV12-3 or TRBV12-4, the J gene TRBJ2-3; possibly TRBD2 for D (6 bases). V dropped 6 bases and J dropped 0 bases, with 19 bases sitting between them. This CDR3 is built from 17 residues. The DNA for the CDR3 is TGTGCCAGCAGATATACGCTGGGGACTGGAAGCACAGATACGCAGTATTTT. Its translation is CASRYTLGTGSTDTQYF.

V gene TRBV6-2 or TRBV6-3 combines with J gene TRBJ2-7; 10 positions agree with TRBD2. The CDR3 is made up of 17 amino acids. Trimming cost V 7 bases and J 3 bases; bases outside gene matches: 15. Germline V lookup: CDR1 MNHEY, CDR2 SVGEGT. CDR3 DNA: TGTGCCAGCACCCGACGTGTAGGGACTAGCGAAAACTACGAGCAGTACTTC. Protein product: CASTRRVGTSENYEQYF.

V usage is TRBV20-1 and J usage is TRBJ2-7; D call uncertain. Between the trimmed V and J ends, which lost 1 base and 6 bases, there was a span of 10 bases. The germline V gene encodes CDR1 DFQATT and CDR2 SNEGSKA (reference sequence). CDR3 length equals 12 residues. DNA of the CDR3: TGCAGTGCTAGAGTTCTGGCTTTCGAGCAGTACTTC. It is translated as CSARVLAFEQYF.

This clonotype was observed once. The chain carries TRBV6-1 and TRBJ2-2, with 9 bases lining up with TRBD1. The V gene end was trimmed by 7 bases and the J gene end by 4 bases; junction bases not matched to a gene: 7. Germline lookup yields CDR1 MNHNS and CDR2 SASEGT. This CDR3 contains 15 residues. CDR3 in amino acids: CASTRGQGSTGELFF. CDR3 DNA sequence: TGTGCCAGCACCCGGGGACAGGGTAGCACCGGGGAGCTGTTTTTT.

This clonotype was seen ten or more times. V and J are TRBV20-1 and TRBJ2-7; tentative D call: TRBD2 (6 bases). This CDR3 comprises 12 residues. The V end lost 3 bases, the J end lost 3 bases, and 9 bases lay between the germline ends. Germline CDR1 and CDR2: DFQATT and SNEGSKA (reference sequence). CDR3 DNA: TGCAGTGCTAGGGTGACTAGCTACGAGCAGTACTTC. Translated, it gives CSARVTSYEQYF.

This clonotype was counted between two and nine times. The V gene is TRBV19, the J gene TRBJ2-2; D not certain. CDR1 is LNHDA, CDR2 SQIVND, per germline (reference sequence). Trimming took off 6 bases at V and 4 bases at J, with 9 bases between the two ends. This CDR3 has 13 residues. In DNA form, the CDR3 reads TGTGCCAGTAGCTTGTTTGGCACCGGGGAGCTGTTTTTT. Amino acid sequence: CASSLFGTGELFF.

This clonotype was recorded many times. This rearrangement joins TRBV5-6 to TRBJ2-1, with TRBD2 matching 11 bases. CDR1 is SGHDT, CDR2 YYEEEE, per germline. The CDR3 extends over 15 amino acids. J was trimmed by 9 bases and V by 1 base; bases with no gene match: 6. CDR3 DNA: TGTGCCAGCAGCTTGTTAGCGGGGGGGCCTAGTGAGCAGTTCTTC. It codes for CASSLLAGGPSEQFF.

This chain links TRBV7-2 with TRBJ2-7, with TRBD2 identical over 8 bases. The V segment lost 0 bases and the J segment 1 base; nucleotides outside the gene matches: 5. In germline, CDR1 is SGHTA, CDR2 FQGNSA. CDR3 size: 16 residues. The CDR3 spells CASSLAVAGPSYEQYF. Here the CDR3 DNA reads TGTGCCAGCAGCTTAGCCGTAGCGGGGCCATCCTACGAGCAGTACTTC.

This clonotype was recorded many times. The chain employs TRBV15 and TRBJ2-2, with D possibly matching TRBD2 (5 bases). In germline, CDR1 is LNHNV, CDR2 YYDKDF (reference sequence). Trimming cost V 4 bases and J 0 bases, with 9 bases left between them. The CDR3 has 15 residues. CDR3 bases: TGTGCCACCAGCAAAGGCGGGTCGAACACCGGGGAGCTGTTTTTT. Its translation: CATSKGGSNTGELFF.

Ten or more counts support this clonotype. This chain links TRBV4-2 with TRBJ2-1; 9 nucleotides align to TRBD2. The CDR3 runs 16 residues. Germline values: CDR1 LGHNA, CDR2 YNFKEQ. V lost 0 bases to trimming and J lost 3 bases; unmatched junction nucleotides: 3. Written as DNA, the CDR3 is TGTGCCAGCAGCCAAGATGTTAGCGGGAGCTACAATGAGCAGTTCTTC. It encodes CASSQDVSGSYNEQFF.

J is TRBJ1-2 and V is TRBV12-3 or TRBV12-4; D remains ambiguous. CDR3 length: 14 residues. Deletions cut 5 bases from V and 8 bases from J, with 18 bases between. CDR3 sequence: CASSAIGGLGGYTF. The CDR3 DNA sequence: TGTGCCAGCAGTGCGATAGGAGGGCTTGGCGGCTACACCTTC.

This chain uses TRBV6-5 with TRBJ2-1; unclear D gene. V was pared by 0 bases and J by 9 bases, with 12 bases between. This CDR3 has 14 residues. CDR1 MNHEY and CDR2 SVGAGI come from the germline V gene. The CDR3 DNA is TGTGCCAGCAGTTACTCGAGGTTGACAAGTGAGCAGTTCTTC. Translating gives CASSYSRLTSEQFF.

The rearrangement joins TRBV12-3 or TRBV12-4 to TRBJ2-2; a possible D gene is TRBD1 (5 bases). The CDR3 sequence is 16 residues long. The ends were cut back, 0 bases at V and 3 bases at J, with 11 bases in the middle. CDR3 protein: CASSLAQRGYTGELFF. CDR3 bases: TGTGCCAGCAGTTTAGCGCAAAGGGGATACACCGGGGAGCTGTTTTTT.

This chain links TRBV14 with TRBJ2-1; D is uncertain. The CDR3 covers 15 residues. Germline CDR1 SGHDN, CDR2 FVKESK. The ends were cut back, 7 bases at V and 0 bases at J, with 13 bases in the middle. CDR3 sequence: CASNRRVSSYNEQFF. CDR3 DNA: TGTGCCAGCAACCGTAGGGTAAGCTCCTACAATGAGCAGTTCTTC.

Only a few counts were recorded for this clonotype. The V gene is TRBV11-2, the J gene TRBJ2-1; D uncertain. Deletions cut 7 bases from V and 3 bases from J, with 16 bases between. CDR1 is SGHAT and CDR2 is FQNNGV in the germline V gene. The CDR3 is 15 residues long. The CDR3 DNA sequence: TGTGCCAGCACGCGCGAGGCCCCCCGCTACAATGAGCAGTTCTTC. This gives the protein CASTREAPRYNEQFF.

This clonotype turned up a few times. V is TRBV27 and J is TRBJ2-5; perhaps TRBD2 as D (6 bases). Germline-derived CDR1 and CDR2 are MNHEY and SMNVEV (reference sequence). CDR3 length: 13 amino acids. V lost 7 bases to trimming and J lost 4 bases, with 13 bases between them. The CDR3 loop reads CASTKIGGETQYF. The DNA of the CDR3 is TGTGCCAGCACCAAAATCGGGGGAGAGACCCAGTACTTC.

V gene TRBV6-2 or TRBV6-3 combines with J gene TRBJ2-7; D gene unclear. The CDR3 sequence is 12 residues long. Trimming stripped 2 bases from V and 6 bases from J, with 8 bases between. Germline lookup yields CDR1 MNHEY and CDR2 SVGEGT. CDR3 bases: TGTGCCAGCAGTTACCCCGGTCGCGAGCAGTACTTC. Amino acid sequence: CASSYPGREQYF.

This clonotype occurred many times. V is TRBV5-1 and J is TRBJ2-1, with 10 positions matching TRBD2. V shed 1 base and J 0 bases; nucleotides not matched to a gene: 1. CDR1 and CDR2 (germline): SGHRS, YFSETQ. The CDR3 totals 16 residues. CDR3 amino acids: CASSLTSGNSYNEQFF. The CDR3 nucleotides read TGCGCCAGCAGCTTGACTAGCGGGAACTCCTACAATGAGCAGTTCTTC.

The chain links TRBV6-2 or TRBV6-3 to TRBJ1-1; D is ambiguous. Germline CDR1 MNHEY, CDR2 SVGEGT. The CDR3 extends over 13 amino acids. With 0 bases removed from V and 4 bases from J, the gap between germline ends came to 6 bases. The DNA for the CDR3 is TGTGCCAGCAGTTACTCAGGCGGCACTGAAGCTTTCTTT. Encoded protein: CASSYSGGTEAFF.

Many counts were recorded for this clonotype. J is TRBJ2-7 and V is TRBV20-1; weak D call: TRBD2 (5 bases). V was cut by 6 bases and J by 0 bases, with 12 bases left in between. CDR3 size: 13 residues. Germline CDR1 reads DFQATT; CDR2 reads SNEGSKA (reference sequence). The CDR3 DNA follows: TGCAGTGCCAAAGCGGTTAGCTCCTACGAGCAGTACTTC. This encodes CSAKAVSSYEQYF.

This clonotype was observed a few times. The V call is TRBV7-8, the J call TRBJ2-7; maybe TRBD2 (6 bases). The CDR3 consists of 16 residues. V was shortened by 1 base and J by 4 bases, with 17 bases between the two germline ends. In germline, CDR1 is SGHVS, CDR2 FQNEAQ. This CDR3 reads CASSLDSTGVRYEQYF. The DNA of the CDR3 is TGTGCCAGCAGCTTAGATTCCACGGGAGTACGGTACGAGCAGTACTTC.

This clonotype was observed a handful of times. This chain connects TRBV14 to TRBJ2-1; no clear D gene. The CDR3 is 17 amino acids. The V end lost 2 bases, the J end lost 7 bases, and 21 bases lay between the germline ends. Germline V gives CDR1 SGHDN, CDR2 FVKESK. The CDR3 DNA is TGTGCCAGCAGCCAAATCAGGAGTTTCAACAGAGCTAATGAGCAGTTCTTC. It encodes CASSQIRSFNRANEQFF. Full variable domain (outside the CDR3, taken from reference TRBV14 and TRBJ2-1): EAGVTQFPSHSVIEKGQTVTLRCDPISGHDNLYWYRRVMGKEIKFLLHFVKESKQDESGMPNNRFLAERTGGTYSTLKVQPAELEDSGVYFCASSQIRSFNRANEQFFGPGTRLTVL.

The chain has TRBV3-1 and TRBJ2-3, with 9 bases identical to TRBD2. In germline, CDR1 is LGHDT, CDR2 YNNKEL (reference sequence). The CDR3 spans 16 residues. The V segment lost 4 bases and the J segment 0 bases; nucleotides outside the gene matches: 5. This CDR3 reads CASSPLLAGSTDTQYF. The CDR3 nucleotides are TGTGCCAGCAGCCCCCTGCTAGCGGGGAGCACAGATACGCAGTATTTT.

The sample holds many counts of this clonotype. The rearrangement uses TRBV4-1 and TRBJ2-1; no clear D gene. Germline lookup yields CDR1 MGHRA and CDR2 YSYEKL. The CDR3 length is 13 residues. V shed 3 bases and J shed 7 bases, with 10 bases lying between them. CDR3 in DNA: TGCGCCAGCAGCCAGGCGACTTTAAATGAGCAGTTCTTC. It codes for CASSQATLNEQFF.

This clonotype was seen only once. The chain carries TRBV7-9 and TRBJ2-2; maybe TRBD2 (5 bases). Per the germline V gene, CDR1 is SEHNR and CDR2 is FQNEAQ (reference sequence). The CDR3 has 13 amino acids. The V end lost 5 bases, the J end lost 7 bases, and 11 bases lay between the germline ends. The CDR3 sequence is CASSPNAGGELFF. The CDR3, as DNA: TGTGCCAGCAGCCCCAATGCGGGCGGGGAGCTGTTTTTT.